Each of the 23 T cell receptor beta chains below was sequenced from the same sample in a study of STAT5B mutations in CD4+ large granular lymphocyte leukemia. Method: immunoSEQ multiplex PCR; TCRdb's copy keeps in-frame clones and lacks some. The sample records some 40,000 clones, approximately 84% being singletons. Sequenced input: CD4+ T cells from blood buffy coats. The source of these receptors is a human donor in good health.

There are a few counts of this clone. The chain has TRBV5-1 and TRBJ2-4; 9 bases are a match to TRBD1. The J segment lost 6 bases and the V segment lost 3 bases, leaving 4 bases of the junction unmatched. In germline, CDR1 is SGHRS, CDR2 YFSETQ. The CDR3 totals 14 residues. DNA of the CDR3: TGCGCCAGCAGCTATGCGGGACAGGGAAACATTCAGTACTTC. Its translation is CASSYAGQGNIQYF.

This clone was counted a few times. The rearrangement uses TRBV15 and TRBJ1-6, with 7 bases identical to TRBD1. V shed 1 base, J shed 4 bases, and the junction held 4 bases outside the gene matches. This CDR3 comprises 16 residues. Looked up from germline, CDR1 is LNHNV and CDR2 is YYDKDF (reference sequence). CDR3 sequence (DNA): TGTGCCACCAGCAGAGCTCCGGGACAGTATAATTCACCCCTCCACTTT. Translating gives CATSRAPGQYNSPLHF.

The chain carries TRBV28 and TRBJ1-2; 10 nucleotides line up with TRBD1. V dropped 4 bases and J dropped 10; count of bases not matched to a gene: 9. Germline V gene sequence: CDR1 MDHEN, CDR2 SYDVKM. The CDR3 extends over 14 amino acids. CDR3 DNA sequence: TGTGCCAGCAGTTCTCCCGGGACAGGGGAGGTCTACACCTTC. Residues: CASSSPGTGEVYTF.

This clone has only a few counts. The chain joins TRBV4-1 to TRBJ1-6; 7 bases agree with TRBD1. The CDR3 runs to 14 residues. V shed 5 bases, J shed 7 bases, and the junction held 5 bases outside the gene matches. The V gene's germline CDR1 is MGHRA and CDR2 YSYEKL. Here the CDR3 reads CASSSGQLNSPLHF. The CDR3 bases are TGCGCCAGCAGCTCGGGACAGCTGAATTCACCCCTCCACTTT.

The chain combines TRBV30 with TRBJ2-2; D remains ambiguous. The CDR3 has 12 residues. Germline V gene lookup returns CDR1 GTSNPN and CDR2 SVGIG (reference sequence). The V end was cut by 2 bases, the J end by 4 bases, with 5 bases between. For the CDR3, the DNA is TGTGCCTGGAGTCCTGCCACCGGGGAGCTGTTTTTT. This codes for CAWSPATGELFF.

This rearrangement joins TRBV20-1 to TRBJ1-1; TRBD1 is a possible D gene (5 bases). Germline values: CDR1 DFQATT, CDR2 SNEGSKA (reference sequence). The CDR3 sequence is 11 residues long. CDR3 in amino acids: CRGRGHTEAFF. Written as DNA, the CDR3 is TGCAGGGGGCGGGGTCACACTGAAGCTTTCTTT.

J is TRBJ1-2 and V is TRBV10-2, with 9 bases lining up with TRBD1. The CDR3 has 14 residues. V lost 5 bases and J lost 5; bases outside the gene matches: 6. Germline V lookup: CDR1 WSHSY, CDR2 SAAADI. CDR3 DNA sequence: TGCGCCAGCAGTTGGGACAGGGTGAGGTATGGCTACACCTTC. Amino acid sequence: CASSWDRVRYGYTF.

This clone has a handful of counts. The rearrangement uses TRBV2 and TRBJ2-1; TRBD2 agrees at 9 bases. The CDR3 contains 14 residues. Germline loops: CDR1 SNHLY, CDR2 FYNNEI. V was clipped by 7 bases and J by 9 bases; unmatched bases: 10. CDR3 region: CASIRLAASGEQFF. CDR3 nucleotide sequence: TGTGCCAGCATTCGACTAGCGGCATCCGGTGAGCAGTTCTTC.

The V call is TRBV29-1, the J call TRBJ1-4; D unresolved. The CDR3 extends over 13 amino acids. Germline CDR1 reads SQVTM; CDR2 reads ANQGSEA. V gave up 6 bases and J gave up 6 bases, with 14 bases separating them. The CDR3 sequence: CSVGTQSDEKLFF. CDR3 nucleotides: TGCAGCGTCGGAACCCAGTCGGATGAAAAACTGTTTTTT.

The chain uses TRBV10-3 and TRBJ2-1; D might be TRBD1 (5 bases). Trimming removed 2 bases at V and 5 bases at J, with 16 bases between. This CDR3 region has 16 residues. Germline CDR1 is ENHRY and CDR2 is SYGVKD. CDR3 residues: CAISEHRMTTNNEQFF. The CDR3 region has the DNA TGTGCCATCAGTGAGCACAGGATGACGACCAACAATGAGCAGTTCTTC.

A few counts support this clone. V and J are TRBV11-2 and TRBJ2-7; D may be TRBD1 (6 bases). The CDR3 contains 15 residues. Germline CDR1 is SGHAT and CDR2 is FQNNGV. The ends were cut back, 5 bases at V and 2 bases at J, with 16 bases in the middle. CDR3 coding DNA: TGTGCCAGCAGCCCCGCTGCAGGGGTCACCTACGAGCAGTACTTC. Its protein product is CASSPAAGVTYEQYF.

The chain carries TRBV19 and TRBJ2-2; tentatively, D is TRBD1 (5 bases). V shed 4 bases and J shed 5 bases, with 17 bases lying between them. Germline CDR1 LNHDA, CDR2 SQIVND (reference sequence). This CDR3 is 16 amino acids long. As DNA, the CDR3 is TGTGCCAGTAGTACAGGGCTCCCTTTTGGGACCGGGGAGCTGTTTTTT. Protein sequence: CASSTGLPFGTGELFF.

The gene calls are TRBV9 and TRBJ2-5; TRBD2 agrees at 13 bases. Germline trimming cut 0 bases from V and 5 bases from J; bases unmatched to any gene: 13. The germline V gene has CDR1 SGDLS and CDR2 YYNGEE. The CDR3 is made up of 19 amino acids. The CDR3 DNA reads as TGTGCCAGCAGCGTAGAGCTGTCGCCGGGGGGACTAGCGGGGGAGACCCAGTACTTC. Translating gives CASSVELSPGGLAGETQYF.

V is TRBV7-3 and J is TRBJ1-6; D gene uncertain. The CDR3 has 13 residues. The germline V gene has CDR1 SGHTA and CDR2 FQGTGA. V was clipped by 5 bases and J by 8 bases, with 10 bases between them. The CDR3: CASSHIGDSPLHF. The CDR3 DNA follows: TGTGCCAGCAGCCATATCGGGGATTCACCCCTCCACTTT.

This clone was seen only once. This sequence joins TRBV7-2 and TRBJ2-7, with 7 bases lining up with TRBD2. Looked up from germline, CDR1 is SGHTA and CDR2 is FQGNSA. With V trimmed by 2 bases and J by 2 bases, 3 bases remained unmatched. This CDR3 comprises 14 residues. The CDR3 region has the DNA TGTGCCAGCAGCTTATCGCTAGCGGCCTACGAGCAGTACTTC. Translated: CASSLSLAAYEQYF.

The rearrangement uses TRBV5-5 and TRBJ1-1, with D possibly matching TRBD1 (6 bases). This CDR3 spans 16 amino acids. Germline CDR1 SGHKS, CDR2 YYEKEE (reference sequence). V was shortened by 2 bases and J by 3 bases, with 17 bases between the two germline ends. Here the CDR3 DNA reads TGTGCCAGCAGCTTTTTAGTTAGCGAGGGGGACACTGAAGCTTTCTTT. Protein sequence: CASSFLVSEGDTEAFF.

The sample holds one count of this clone. The V gene is TRBV9, the J gene TRBJ2-7; unclear D gene. CDR3 length: 12 amino acids. V dropped 8 bases and J dropped 4 bases, with 13 bases sitting between them. The germline gives CDR1 SGDLS, CDR2 YYNGEE. CDR3 in amino acids: CARRNCFYEQYF. In DNA form, the CDR3 reads TGTGCCAGAAGGAACTGTTTTTACGAGCAGTACTTC.

This clone was detected only a few times. The chain couples TRBV10-3 to TRBJ1-5; D is undetermined. V was cut by 3 bases and J by 0 bases, with 12 bases left in between. The CDR3 loop spans 16 amino acids. Looked up from germline, CDR1 is ENHRY and CDR2 is SYGVKD. CDR3 nucleotides: TGTGCCATCAGTGAAGAGACTGACCTTAGCAATCAGCCCCAGCATTTT. Translating it yields CAISEETDLSNQPQHF.

The chain links TRBV19 to TRBJ2-3; D is undetermined. V dropped 4 bases and J dropped 3 bases, with 5 bases sitting between them. The CDR3 covers 12 residues. The germline gives CDR1 LNHDA, CDR2 SQIVND (reference sequence). The chain's CDR3 is CASSTGTDTQYF. The CDR3, as DNA: TGTGCCAGTAGTACCGGGACAGATACGCAGTATTTT.

The chain is built from TRBV27 and TRBJ1-2, with D possibly being TRBD1 (5 bases). From germline, CDR1 is MNHEY and CDR2 SMNVEV (reference sequence). The CDR3 has 14 residues. Trimming took 5 bases from V and 7 from J, leaving 17 bases between them. The CDR3 sequence is CASSPRPGTSGYTF. The CDR3 nucleotides read TGTGCCAGCAGTCCTCGACCCGGGACGTCTGGCTACACCTTC.

In this sample, this clone turned up once. The rearrangement joins TRBV7-9 to TRBJ2-7; 9 nucleotides agree with TRBD1. Trimming took 4 bases from V and 4 from J; bases not matched to a gene: 5. The CDR3 covers 14 residues. The germline V gene encodes CDR1 SEHNR and CDR2 FQNEAQ (reference sequence). CDR3 DNA sequence: TGTGCCAGCAGCTCCGGGACAGGGAAATACGAGCAGTACTTC. This sequence encodes CASSSGTGKYEQYF.

The rearrangement links TRBV6-1 to TRBJ1-2; D perhaps matches TRBD1 (5 bases). V was pared by 1 base and J by 7 bases, with 7 bases between. CDR1 and CDR2 (germline): MNHNS, SASEGT. CDR3 length equals 12 residues. CDR3 bases: TGTGCCAGCAGTGAAGGGGGCGTTGGCTACACCTTC. It codes for CASSEGGVGYTF.

The CDR3 DNA reads TGTGCCAGCAGGCTGGCTAGCGAGCAGTACTTC. It translates to CASRLASEQYF. The V call is TRBV6-5, the J call TRBJ2-7; no firm D call. Germline V gives CDR1 MNHEY, CDR2 SVGAGI. V lost 6 bases and J 6 bases, leaving 9 bases between the germline ends. The CDR3 length is 11 residues.